This T cell receptor beta chain was observed in a study of blood T cell repertoires in COVID-19. About the study: Collection of acute and convalescent COVID-19 samples took place in the United States, Italy and Spain. PBMCs, B-cell-depleted T cells, or T cells were the source of the cDNA or gDNA that made up the material.

Per the original methods: Amplification from reference gene primers served as the basis for estimated nucleated cell counts. Here immunoSEQ multiplex PCR was the method, and the copy in TCRdb shows in-frame clones only, minus some. D and trimming were read from the DNA, whereas the V and J calls and clone size are those reported in that table. This table holds about 69,000 clones, 85% found once. The sequence was collected from a man aged 80 or over with acute or convalescent COVID-19. Source material: peripheral blood.

CDR3 loop: CASRSVQSSYNEQFF. As DNA, the CDR3 is TGTGCCAGCAGAAGCGTCCAGAGCTCCTACAATGAGCAGTTCTTC. The chain combines TRBV27 with TRBJ2-1; no clear D. The length of the CDR3 is 15 residues. V was shortened by 6 bases and J by 0 bases, with 12 bases between the two germline ends. The germline V gene has CDR1 MNHEY and CDR2 SMNVEV (reference sequence).